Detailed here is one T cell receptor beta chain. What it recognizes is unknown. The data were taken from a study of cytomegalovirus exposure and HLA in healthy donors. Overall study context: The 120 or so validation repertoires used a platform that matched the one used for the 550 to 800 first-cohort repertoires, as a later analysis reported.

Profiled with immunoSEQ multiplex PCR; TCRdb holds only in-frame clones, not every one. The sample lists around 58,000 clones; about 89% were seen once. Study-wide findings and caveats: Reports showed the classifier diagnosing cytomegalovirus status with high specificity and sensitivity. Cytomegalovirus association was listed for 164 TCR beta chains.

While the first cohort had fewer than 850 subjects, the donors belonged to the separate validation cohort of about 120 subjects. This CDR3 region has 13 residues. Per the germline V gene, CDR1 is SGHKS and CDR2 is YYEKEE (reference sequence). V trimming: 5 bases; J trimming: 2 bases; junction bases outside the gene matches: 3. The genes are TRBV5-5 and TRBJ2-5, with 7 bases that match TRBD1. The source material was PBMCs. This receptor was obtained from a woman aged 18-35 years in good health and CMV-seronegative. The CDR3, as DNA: TGTGCCAGCAGACAGGGACAGCAAGAGACCCAGTACTTC. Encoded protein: CASRQGQQETQYF. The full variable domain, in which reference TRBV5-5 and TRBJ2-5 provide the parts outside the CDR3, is DAGVTQSPTHLIKTRGQQVTLRCSPISGHKSVSWYQQVLGQGPQFIFQYYEKEERGRGNFPDRFSARQFPNYSSELNVNALLLGDSALYLCASRQGQQETQYFGPGTRLLVL.